The entry below describes one TCR beta chain. Its matching antigen is unknown. These data originate in a study of radiation and T cells in renal cell carcinoma. Findings and caveats of the study: In blood, top tumor clones expanded by 2 weeks, shrinking by 4.

The time point was: blood 4 weeks post-SBRT, at nephrectomy. Regarding treatment: 15 Gy SBRT to primary tumor, nephrectomy 4 weeks later. Method: immunoSEQ multiplex PCR; TCRdb's copy keeps in-frame clones and lacks some. The sample lists about 74,000 clones, 70% to 90% occurring once. This CDR3 region has 14 residues. After removal of 7 bases from V and 5 bases from J, the junction contained 8 bases not matched to a gene. Germline V gives CDR1 MNHNS, CDR2 SASEGT. The TCR comes from a woman aged 65 to 85 with renal cell carcinoma. This rearrangement joins TRBV6-1 to TRBJ1-1, with 9 bases identical to TRBD1. Sample: blood, taken from a patient whose treatment included radiotherapy and nephrectomy. CDR3 sequence: CASIQDRGKTEAFF. The CDR3 region has the DNA TGTGCCAGCATCCAGGACAGGGGTAAAACTGAAGCTTTCTTT.